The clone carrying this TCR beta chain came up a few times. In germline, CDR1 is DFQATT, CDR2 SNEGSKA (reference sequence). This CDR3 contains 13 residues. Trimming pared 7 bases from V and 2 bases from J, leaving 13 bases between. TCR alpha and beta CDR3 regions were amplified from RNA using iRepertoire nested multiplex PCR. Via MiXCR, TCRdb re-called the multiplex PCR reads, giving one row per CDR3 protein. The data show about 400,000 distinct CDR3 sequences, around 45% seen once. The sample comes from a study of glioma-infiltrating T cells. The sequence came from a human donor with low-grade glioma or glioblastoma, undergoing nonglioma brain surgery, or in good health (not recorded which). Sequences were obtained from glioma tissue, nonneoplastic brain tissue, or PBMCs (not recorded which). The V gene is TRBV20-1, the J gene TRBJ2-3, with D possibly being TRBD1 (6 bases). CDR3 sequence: CSVKGHPTDTQYF. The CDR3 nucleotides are TGCAGTGTTAAGGGACATCCCACAGATACGCAGTATTTT.